The next 22 T cell receptor beta chains were all read from a single sample in a study of patients and donors after allogeneic stem cell transplantation (dated by TCRdb to 2019 to 2021). Library generation was performed with RT-PCR. The sequencer listed for this sample is NextSeq 550. TCRdb cleaned the public reads at Q25 with fastp, built clones with MiXCR and kept in-frame beta chains. Rows are unified per CDR3 protein, each entry keeping the most common DNA and genes. Recorded for this sample are 150,000 to 200,000 distinct CDR3 sequences; 30% of them occurred a single time. Jointly, the top ten make up around 3% of the sample. The sample consisted of blood, either unsorted or a sorted T cell fraction (not recorded which). The receptor source for this set is a human donor who was either an allogeneic HSCT recipient or a stem cell or donor lymphocyte infusion donor (not recorded which). It is not recorded whose cells these are; they may come from a transplant donor.

This clonotype was counted a few times. DNA of the CDR3: TGTGCCAGCAGTCCCTGGGCAGGGTTAACTGAAGCTTTCTTT. Protein sequence: CASSPWAGLTEAFF. V gene TRBV12-3 or TRBV12-4 combines with J gene TRBJ1-1, with D perhaps matching TRBD1 (5 bases). The CDR3 length is 14 residues. Trimming shortened V by 5 bases and J by 5 bases, and 15 bases separated the two germline ends.

In its sample, this clonotype was seen a few times. The J gene is TRBJ2-7, the V gene TRBV4-3; TRBD1 aligns across 7 bases. This CDR3 is 15 amino acids long. CDR1 LGHNA and CDR2 YSLEER come from the germline V gene. V lost 0 bases, J lost 2 bases, and 4 bases stayed unmatched. This chain's CDR3 is CASSQDRTGTYEQYF. The CDR3 DNA follows: TGCGCCAGCAGCCAAGACCGGACAGGAACCTACGAGCAGTACTTC.

The chain recombines TRBV14 with TRBJ2-3, with D tentatively TRBD2 (6 bases). Trimming stripped 0 bases from V and 4 bases from J, with 11 bases between. This CDR3 region has 15 residues. Germline values: CDR1 SGHDN, CDR2 FVKESK. CDR3: CASSQEGLTSDTQYF. The CDR3 nucleotides read TGTGCCAGCAGCCAAGAAGGACTAACCTCAGATACGCAGTATTTT.

This clonotype has at least ten counts. The chain employs TRBV15 and TRBJ1-1; D unclear. The V and J ends lost 0 bases and 5 bases respectively, with 10 bases between them. Germline values: CDR1 LNHNV, CDR2 YYDKDF (reference sequence). The CDR3 loop spans 14 amino acids. CDR3 sequence (DNA): TGTGCCACCAGCAGAGATGGTAAGGGAACTGAAGCTTTCTTT. It translates to CATSRDGKGTEAFF. Filled out from reference TRBV15 and TRBJ1-1, the complete variable domain reads DAMVIQNPRYQVTQFGKPVTLSCSQTLNHNVMYWYQQKSSQAPKLLFHYYDKDFNNEADTPDNFQSRRPNTSFCFLDIRSPGLGDTAMYLCATSRDGKGTEAFFGQGTRLTVV.

At least ten counts were recorded for this clonotype. V is TRBV20-1 and J is TRBJ1-6; 7 bases align to TRBD1. Germline V gene data show CDR1 as DFQATT and CDR2 as SNEGSKA (reference sequence). The CDR3 has 11 residues. V lost 6 bases, J lost 9 bases, and 2 bases stayed unmatched. The CDR3 spells CSARQGSPLHF. CDR3 DNA sequence: TGCAGTGCCCGACAGGGTTCACCCCTCCACTTT.

This clonotype was observed a handful of times. The chain links TRBV29-1 to TRBJ2-1, with TRBD2 as a possible D gene (5 bases). The CDR3 runs to 12 residues. Between the trimmed V and J ends, which lost 6 bases and 1 base, there was a span of 7 bases. The germline V gene has CDR1 SQVTM and CDR2 ANQGSEA. The CDR3 here is CSVRTSYNEQFF. The CDR3 nucleotides read TGCAGCGTGAGGACTTCCTACAATGAGCAGTTCTTC.

This sequence joins TRBV6-6 and TRBJ2-7, with TRBD2 identical over 10 bases. After removal of 0 bases from V and 7 bases from J, the junction contained 6 bases not matched to a gene. CDR1 and CDR2 (germline): MNHNY, SVGAGI (reference sequence). The CDR3 consists of 15 residues. The CDR3 DNA is TGTGCCAGCAGTTACTCGACGCTAGCGGGAGATGAGCAGTACTTC. Translation gives CASSYSTLAGDEQYF.

This clonotype came up a few times. The chain combines TRBV29-1 with TRBJ2-7, with D maybe TRBD2 (5 bases). The CDR3 runs to 13 residues. V was shortened by 2 bases and J by 3 bases, with 11 bases between the two germline ends. The germline CDR1 and CDR2 sequences are SQVTM and ANQGSEA. The CDR3 bases are TGCAGCGTTGAATTGGACGGGAACTACGAGCAGTACTTC. It specifies CSVELDGNYEQYF.

This rearrangement joins TRBV29-1 to TRBJ2-7; D is undetermined. This CDR3 is built from 10 residues. Trimming stripped 5 bases from V and 4 bases from J, with 6 bases between. Germline V gives CDR1 SQVTM, CDR2 ANQGSEA. The CDR3 nucleotides are TGCAGCGTTATGGAATACGAGCAGTACTTC. This encodes CSVMEYEQYF.

This clonotype was seen many times. The chain recombines TRBV18 with TRBJ1-1; possible D gene TRBD1, 5 bases. This CDR3 has 14 residues. Germline V gene lookup returns CDR1 KGHSH and CDR2 LQKENI. The CDR3: CASKGRDGNTEAFF. The DNA for the CDR3 is TGTGCTTCAAAAGGCCGGGACGGGAACACTGAAGCTTTCTTT.

This clonotype was observed at least ten times. The rearrangement links TRBV6-6 to TRBJ1-3; D is perhaps TRBD1 (5 bases). Trimming removed 6 bases at V and 1 base at J, with 19 bases between. From germline, CDR1 is MNHNY and CDR2 SVGAGI (reference sequence). The CDR3 sequence is 17 residues long. The CDR3 is CASSARQGPLSGNTIYF. The CDR3 nucleotides are TGTGCCAGCAGCGCCAGGCAGGGCCCATTATCTGGAAACACCATATATTTT.

This clonotype has just a few counts. This sequence joins TRBV20-1 and TRBJ2-7; D gene ambiguous. Germline-derived CDR1 and CDR2 are DFQATT and SNEGSKA (reference sequence). The ends were cut back, 5 bases at V and 6 bases at J, with 17 bases in the middle. This CDR3 spans 13 amino acids. The CDR3 DNA sequence: TGCAGTGCTGGAAGAGATAAGAATTTCGAGCAGTACTTC. It translates to CSAGRDKNFEQYF.

The chain recombines TRBV7-6 with TRBJ2-5; D gene ambiguous. CDR3 length: 14 amino acids. Germline lookup yields CDR1 SGHVS and CDR2 FNYEAQ. V lost 0 bases and J lost 5, with 10 bases in between. The CDR3 loop is CASSLAGPRETQYF. The CDR3, as DNA: TGTGCCAGCAGCTTAGCAGGTCCACGGGAGACCCAGTACTTC.

The chain has TRBV29-1 and TRBJ1-4, with a tentative D call TRBD1 (6 bases). V lost 0 bases and J lost 8, with 7 bases in between. Germline-derived CDR1 and CDR2 are SQVTM and ANQGSEA. This CDR3 contains 12 residues. The CDR3 reads CSVEDGTEKLFF. The CDR3 DNA sequence: TGCAGCGTTGAAGACGGGACAGAAAAACTGTTTTTT.

The genes are TRBV7-8 and TRBJ2-2; no firm D call. The CDR3 spans 13 residues. Trimming took off 2 bases at V and 13 bases at J, with 14 bases between the two ends. The germline V gene encodes CDR1 SGHVS and CDR2 FQNEAQ. The CDR3 region has the DNA TGTGCCAGCAGCTTAATTGACGAGACAAGGCTGTTTTTT. It specifies CASSLIDETRLFF. Looking up the rest from reference TRBV7-8 and TRBJ2-2 gives the full variable domain: GAGVSQSPRYKVAKRGQDVALRCDPISGHVSLFWYQQALGQGPEFLTYFQNEAQLDKSGLPSDRFFAERPEGSVSTLKIQRTQQEDSAVYLCASSLIDETRLFFGEGSRLTVL.

V is TRBV15 and J is TRBJ2-5; D possibly corresponds to TRBD2 (5 bases). Germline V CDR1 and CDR2: LNHNV, YYDKDF (reference sequence). V shed 0 bases and J shed 4 bases, with 12 bases lying between them. CDR3 length: 15 residues. The CDR3 region is CATSRDSSSLETQYF. The CDR3 DNA is TGTGCCACCAGCAGAGATAGTTCTAGCCTAGAGACCCAGTACTTC.

This sequence joins TRBV7-4 and TRBJ2-1; 11 nucleotides match TRBD2. Looked up from germline, CDR1 is SGHVT and CDR2 is SQSDAQ. J gave up 7 bases and V 5 bases, and 13 bases lay outside the gene matches. CDR3 length: 17 residues. The CDR3 protein is CASSHDSGRAGKNEQFF. In DNA form, the CDR3 reads TGTGCCAGCAGCCATGATAGCGGGAGGGCAGGGAAAAATGAGCAGTTCTTC.

The chain carries TRBV19 and TRBJ2-2; D is possibly TRBD2 (6 bases). Looked up from germline, CDR1 is LNHDA and CDR2 is SQIVND (reference sequence). V lost 5 bases, J lost 4 bases, and 11 bases lay in between. This CDR3 contains 14 residues. The CDR3 loop reads CASSRRAGTGELFF. Written as DNA, the CDR3 is TGTGCCAGTAGTCGGAGGGCCGGCACCGGGGAGCTGTTTTTT. Full variable domain (rest looked up from reference TRBV19 and TRBJ2-2): DGGITQSPKYLFRKEGQNVTLSCEQNLNHDAMYWYRQDPGQGLRLIYYSQIVNDFQKGDIAEGYSVSREKKESFPLTVTSAQKNPTAFYLCASSRRAGTGELFFGEGSRLTVL.

V and J are TRBV29-1 and TRBJ2-5; D is perhaps TRBD1 or TRBD2 (5 bases each). The V gene lost 0 bases and the J gene lost 4 bases, with 21 bases spanning the gap. The germline V gene encodes CDR1 SQVTM and CDR2 ANQGSEA. The CDR3 consists of 17 residues. Here the CDR3 DNA reads TGCAGCGTTGAAGACCAAACTTACAGGAGGCCCTCAGAGACCCAGTACTTC. It translates to CSVEDQTYRRPSETQYF.

This clonotype was recorded a few times. This sequence joins TRBV28 and TRBJ1-1; possible D gene TRBD1, 5 bases. Germline V gene data show CDR1 as MDHEN and CDR2 as SYDVKM. The CDR3 runs 12 residues. Deletions cut 7 bases from V and 6 bases from J, with 12 bases between. The CDR3, as DNA: TGTGCCAGCACCCAGGGTTTTGCTGAAGCTTTCTTT. Amino acid sequence: CASTQGFAEAFF.

V is TRBV7-9 and J is TRBJ1-1; D ambiguous. Germline values: CDR1 SEHNR, CDR2 FQNEAQ (reference sequence). V gave up 5 bases and J gave up 7 bases, with 5 bases separating them. There are 10 residues in the CDR3. CDR3 sequence: CASSPLEAFF. CDR3 coding DNA: TGTGCCAGCAGCCCCCTTGAAGCTTTCTTT.

This clonotype was seen only a few times. V is TRBV7-8 and J is TRBJ1-5, with D unclear. CDR3 size: 13 residues. V was trimmed by 5 bases and J by 4 bases, leaving 9 bases between them. CDR1 SGHVS and CDR2 FQNEAQ come from the germline V gene. DNA of the CDR3: TGTGCCAGCAGCCCTGGCTGGAATCAGCCCCAGCATTTT. It is translated as CASSPGWNQPQHF.